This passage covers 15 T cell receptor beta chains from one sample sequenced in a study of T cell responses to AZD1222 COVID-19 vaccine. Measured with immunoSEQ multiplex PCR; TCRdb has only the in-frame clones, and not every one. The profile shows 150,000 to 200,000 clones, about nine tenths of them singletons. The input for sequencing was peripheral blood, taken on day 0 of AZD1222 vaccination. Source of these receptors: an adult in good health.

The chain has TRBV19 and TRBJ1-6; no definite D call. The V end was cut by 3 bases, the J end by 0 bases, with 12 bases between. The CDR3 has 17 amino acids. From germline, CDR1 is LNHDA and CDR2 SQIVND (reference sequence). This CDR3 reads CASSISDPSSYNSPLHF. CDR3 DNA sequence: TGTGCCAGTAGTATTTCCGATCCTAGCTCCTATAATTCACCCCTCCACTTT.

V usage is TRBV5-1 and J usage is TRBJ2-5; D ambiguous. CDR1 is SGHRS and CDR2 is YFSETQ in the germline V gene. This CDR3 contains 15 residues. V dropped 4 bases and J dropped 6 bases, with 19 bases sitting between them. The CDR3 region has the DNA TGCGCCAGCAGCCTGGCAGAATCTGTCGTGAAGACCCAGTACTTC. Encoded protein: CASSLAESVVKTQYF.

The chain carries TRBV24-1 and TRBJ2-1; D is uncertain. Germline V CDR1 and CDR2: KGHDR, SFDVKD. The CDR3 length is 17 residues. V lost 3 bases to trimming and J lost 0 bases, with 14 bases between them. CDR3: CATSDPSGLSSYNEQFF. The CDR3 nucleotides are TGTGCCACCAGTGATCCCTCGGGCTTGAGCTCCTACAATGAGCAGTTCTTC.

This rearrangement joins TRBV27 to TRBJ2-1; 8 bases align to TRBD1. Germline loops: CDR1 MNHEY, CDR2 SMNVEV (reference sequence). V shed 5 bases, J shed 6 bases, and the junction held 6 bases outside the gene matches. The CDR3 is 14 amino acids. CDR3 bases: TGTGCCAGCAGTCCAGGACAGGGCCGCAATGAGCAGTTCTTC. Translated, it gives CASSPGQGRNEQFF.

CDR3 protein: CASRRTSSPYNEQFF. The CDR3 DNA reads as TGTGCCAGCAGGCGGACTAGCAGCCCCTACAATGAGCAGTTCTTC. The chain combines TRBV6-5 with TRBJ2-1, with 8 bases identical to TRBD2. Germline CDR1 reads MNHEY; CDR2 reads SVGAGI. V was pared by 6 bases and J by 2 bases, with 6 bases of the junction left unmatched. The CDR3 runs to 15 residues.

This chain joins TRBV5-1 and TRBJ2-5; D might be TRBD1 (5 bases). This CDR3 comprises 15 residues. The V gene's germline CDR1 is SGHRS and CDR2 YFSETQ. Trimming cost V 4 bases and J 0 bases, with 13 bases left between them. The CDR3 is CASSPLGADQETQYF. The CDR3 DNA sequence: TGCGCCAGCAGCCCCTTAGGGGCAGACCAAGAGACCCAGTACTTC.

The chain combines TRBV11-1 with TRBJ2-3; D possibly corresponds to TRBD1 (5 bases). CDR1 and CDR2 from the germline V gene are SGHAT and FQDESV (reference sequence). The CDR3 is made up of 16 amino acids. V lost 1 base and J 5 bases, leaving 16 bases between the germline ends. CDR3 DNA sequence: TGTGCCAGCAGCTTAGGCGACAGAGGAGTTATAGATACGCAGTATTTT. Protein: CASSLGDRGVIDTQYF.

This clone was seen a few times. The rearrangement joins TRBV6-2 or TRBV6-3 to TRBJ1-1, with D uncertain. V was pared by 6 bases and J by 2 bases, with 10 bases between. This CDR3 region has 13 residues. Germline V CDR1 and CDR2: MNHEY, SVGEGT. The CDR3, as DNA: TGTGCCAGCAGCCCCCGTGAAAACACTGAAGCTTTCTTT. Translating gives CASSPRENTEAFF.

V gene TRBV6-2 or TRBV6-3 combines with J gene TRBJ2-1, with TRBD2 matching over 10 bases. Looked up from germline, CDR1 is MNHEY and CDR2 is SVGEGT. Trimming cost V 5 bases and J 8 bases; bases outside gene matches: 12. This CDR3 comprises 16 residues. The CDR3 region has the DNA TGTGCCAGCAGTACACCCTCTAGCGGGAGACCCTATGAGCAGTTCTTC. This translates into CASSTPSSGRPYEQFF.

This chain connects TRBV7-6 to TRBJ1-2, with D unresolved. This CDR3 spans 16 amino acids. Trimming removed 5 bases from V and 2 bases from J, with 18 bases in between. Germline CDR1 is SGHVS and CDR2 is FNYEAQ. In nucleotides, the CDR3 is TGTGCCAGCAGCCCCGACGGGAGGGAACCGAACTATGGCTACACCTTC. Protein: CASSPDGREPNYGYTF.

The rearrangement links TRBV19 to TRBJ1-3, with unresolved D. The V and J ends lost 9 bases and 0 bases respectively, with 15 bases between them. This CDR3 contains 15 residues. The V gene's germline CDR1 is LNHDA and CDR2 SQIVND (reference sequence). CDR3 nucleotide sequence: TGTGCCAGCCATTTTGACGGGAACTCTGGAAACACCATATATTTT. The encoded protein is CASHFDGNSGNTIYF. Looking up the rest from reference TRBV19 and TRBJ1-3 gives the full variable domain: DGGITQSPKYLFRKEGQNVTLSCEQNLNHDAMYWYRQDPGQGLRLIYYSQIVNDFQKGDIAEGYSVSREKKESFPLTVTSAQKNPTAFYLCASHFDGNSGNTIYFGEGSWLTVV.

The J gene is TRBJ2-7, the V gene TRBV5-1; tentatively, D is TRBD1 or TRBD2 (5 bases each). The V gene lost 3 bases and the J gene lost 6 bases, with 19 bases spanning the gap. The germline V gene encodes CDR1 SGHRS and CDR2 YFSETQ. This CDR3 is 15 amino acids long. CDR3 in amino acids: CASSWGDSSYGEQYF. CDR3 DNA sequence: TGCGCCAGCAGCTGGGGAGACAGTTCGTACGGCGAGCAGTACTTC.

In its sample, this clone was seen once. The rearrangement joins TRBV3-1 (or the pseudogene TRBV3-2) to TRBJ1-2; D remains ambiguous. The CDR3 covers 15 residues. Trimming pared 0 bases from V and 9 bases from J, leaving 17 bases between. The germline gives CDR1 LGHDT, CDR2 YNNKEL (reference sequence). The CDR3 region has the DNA TGTGCCAGCAGCCAAGATCCACAGACCTATTCGAGCTACACCTTC. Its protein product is CASSQDPQTYSSYTF.

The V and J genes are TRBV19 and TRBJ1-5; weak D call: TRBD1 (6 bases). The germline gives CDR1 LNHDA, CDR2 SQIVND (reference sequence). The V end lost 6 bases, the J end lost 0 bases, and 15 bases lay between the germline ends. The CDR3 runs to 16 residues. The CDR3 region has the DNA TGTGCCAGTAGACCTCGGACAGTAAATAGCAATCAGCCCCAGCATTTT. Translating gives CASRPRTVNSNQPQHF.

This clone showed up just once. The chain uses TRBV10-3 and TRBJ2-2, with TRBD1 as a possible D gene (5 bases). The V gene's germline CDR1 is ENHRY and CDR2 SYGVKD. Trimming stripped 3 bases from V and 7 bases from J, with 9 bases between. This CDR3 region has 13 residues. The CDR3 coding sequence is TGTGCCATCAGTGACCCACAGGTCGGGGAGCTGTTTTTT. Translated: CAISDPQVGELFF.